These 20 T cell receptor beta chains were all obtained from the same sample, sequenced in a study of CD8 T cells in ankylosing spondylitis. Each CDR3 protein is one row after TCRdb ran MiXCR on the 5' RACE reads. The table includes about 240,000 distinct CDR3 sequences, 20% to 30% detected once. Sequencing input: blood, either unsorted or a sorted T cell fraction (not recorded which). The receptors shown here come from a male donor with ankylosing spondylitis or in good health (not recorded which).

The table lists this clonotype with a count of one. A much larger clone differs from this one at a single base, so this may be a read error. The chain uses TRBV20-1 and TRBJ2-5, with TRBD1 as a possible D gene (7 bases). The germline V gene has CDR1 DFQATT and CDR2 SNEGSKA (reference sequence). V was clipped by 8 bases and J by 2 bases, with 21 bases between them. The CDR3 length is 15 residues. CDR3 sequence: CSPIEAGGNQETQYF. The DNA for the CDR3 is TGCAGTCCCATAGAGGCAGGGGGGAATCAAGAGACCCAGTACTTC.

This clonotype came up a few times. The J gene is TRBJ2-7, the V gene TRBV12-3 or TRBV12-4; 7 bases match TRBD1. This CDR3 is built from 14 residues. V gave up 4 bases and J gave up 3 bases; unmatched junction bases: 6. CDR3 sequence reads: CASSSRDRRYEQYF. CDR3 DNA: TGTGCCAGCAGTTCTAGGGACAGACGCTACGAGCAGTACTTC.

This clonotype was detected ten times or more. This sequence joins TRBV21-1 and TRBJ2-2; TRBD2, the table's D call, lacks a check against the DNA. TRBV21-1 is given as a pseudogene. The CDR3 contains 16 residues. CDR3 nucleotides: TGTGCCAGCAGGTCTGGTGTAGGAGGGACCACCGGGGAGCTGTTTTTT. Its translation: CASRSGVGGTTGELFF.

This rearrangement joins TRBV11-2 to TRBJ2-1, with TRBD2 identical over 10 bases. The CDR3 covers 16 residues. The germline V gene encodes CDR1 SGHAT and CDR2 FQNNGV. The trim removed 5 bases at V and 5 bases at J, leaving 9 bases unmatched. The CDR3 is CASSPLGLAGDNEQFF. The DNA of the CDR3 is TGTGCCAGCAGCCCCCTGGGGCTAGCGGGGGACAATGAGCAGTTCTTC.

V and J are TRBV6-5 and TRBJ2-5; the match to TRBD2 covers 9 bases. CDR3 length equals 16 residues. The junction had 7 bases not matched to a gene; V was cut back by 0 bases and J by 5 bases. The V gene's germline CDR1 is MNHEY and CDR2 SVGAGI. CDR3 in amino acids: CASSYSGLAGWETQYF. The DNA of the CDR3 is TGTGCCAGCAGTTACTCGGGGCTAGCGGGGTGGGAGACCCAGTACTTC.

This clonotype was counted between two and nine times. The chain recombines TRBV6-5 with TRBJ1-3; tentative D call: TRBD1 (6 bases). Germline-derived CDR1 and CDR2 are MNHEY and SVGAGI. The CDR3 has 16 amino acids. The V end was cut by 2 bases, the J end by 0 bases, with 11 bases between. The CDR3 loop reads CASSYDQGYSGNTIYF. The CDR3 nucleotides are TGTGCCAGCAGTTACGACCAGGGGTACTCTGGAAACACCATATATTTT.

This clonotype has ten or more counts. The V gene is TRBV4-1, the J gene TRBJ1-2; D call uncertain. Trimming left V 2 bases short and J 6 bases short, with 19 bases between. The CDR3 contains 16 residues. Per the germline V gene, CDR1 is MGHRA and CDR2 is YSYEKL. The CDR3 DNA is TGCGCCAGCAGCCAATTCCCACCTCCCGCCGACCATGGCTACACCTTC. Amino acids: CASSQFPPPADHGYTF.

This clonotype was detected ten times or more. The chain recombines TRBV20-1 with TRBJ2-3, with D perhaps TRBD2 (6 bases). The CDR3 sequence is 15 residues long. V was cut by 6 bases and J by 2 bases, with 18 bases left in between. Germline CDR1 DFQATT, CDR2 SNEGSKA (reference sequence). CDR3 protein: CSAPGLLEATDTQYF. In nucleotides, the CDR3 is TGCAGTGCCCCGGGACTTCTAGAGGCCACAGATACGCAGTATTTT.

This clonotype was found a few times. V gene TRBV20-1 combines with J gene TRBJ2-5; D possibly matches TRBD1 or TRBD2 (5 bases each). The CDR3 has 14 amino acids. CDR1 and CDR2 from the germline V gene are DFQATT and SNEGSKA (reference sequence). V was cut by 1 base and J by 2 bases, with 11 bases left in between. This CDR3 is CSARVGWGQETQYF. The CDR3 region has the DNA TGCAGTGCTAGAGTGGGGTGGGGGCAAGAGACCCAGTACTTC.

The rearrangement links TRBV5-6 to TRBJ2-3, with 9 bases lining up with TRBD2. The CDR3 covers 16 residues. V trimming: 3 bases; J trimming: 3 bases; junction bases outside the gene matches: 8. From germline, CDR1 is SGHDT and CDR2 YYEEEE. In DNA form, the CDR3 reads TGTGCCAGCAGCTCCACCGGGACTAGCAGGACAGATACGCAGTATTTT. It specifies CASSSTGTSRTDTQYF.

This clonotype was counted only a few times. This CDR3 is CASRSGDTQYF. The DNA for the CDR3 is TGTGCCAGTCGAAGTGGGGATACGCAGTATTTT. The V and J genes are TRBV6-5 and TRBJ2-3; D unclear. This CDR3 is 11 amino acids long. CDR1 and CDR2 (germline): MNHEY, SVGAGI. Trimming stripped 9 bases from V and 6 bases from J, with 10 bases between.

This chain joins TRBV10-1 and TRBJ1-1; no definite D call. The length of the CDR3 is 13 residues. Germline V gene data show CDR1 as WNHNN and CDR2 as SYGVQD (reference sequence). V lost 5 bases and J lost 4, with 11 bases in between. For the CDR3, the DNA is TGCGCCAGCAGTCAAGGAATTTTCACTGAAGCTTTCTTT. Its protein is CASSQGIFTEAFF.

Ten or more counts support this clonotype. The CDR3 nucleotides read TGCGCCAGCAGCTTGGCCGGGGACAGACGATATGGCTACACCTTC. Protein: CASSLAGDRRYGYTF. The gene calls are TRBV5-1 and TRBJ1-2; 7 bases map to TRBD1. V was pared by 0 bases and J by 5 bases, with 7 bases of the junction left unmatched. Per germline, CDR1 SGHRS and CDR2 YFSETQ. The CDR3 is made up of 15 amino acids.

This clonotype was seen many times. The rearrangement uses TRBV28 and TRBJ2-3; 8 bases are a match to TRBD2. V shed 10 bases, J shed 1 base, and the junction held 10 bases outside the gene matches. This CDR3 has 15 residues. From germline, CDR1 is MDHEN and CDR2 SYDVKM. CDR3 nucleotides: TGTGCCATATCCAAGTCGGGGGGGGGCACAGATACGCAGTATTTT. It translates to CAISKSGGGTDTQYF.

This clonotype came up a few times. The chain carries TRBV20-1 and TRBJ2-7; D may be TRBD1 (5 bases). Germline lookup yields CDR1 DFQATT and CDR2 SNEGSKA (reference sequence). The CDR3 is 13 amino acids. Trimming took off 2 bases at V and 3 bases at J, with 11 bases between the two ends. The CDR3 protein is CSARWTNYYEQYF. The DNA of the CDR3 is TGCAGTGCTAGATGGACAAATTACTACGAGCAGTACTTC.

This clonotype was seen at least ten times. V usage is TRBV12-3 or TRBV12-4 and J usage is TRBJ1-1, with D possibly matching TRBD1 (6 bases). The V end was cut by 6 bases, the J end by 11 bases, with 22 bases between. The CDR3 consists of 14 residues. The DNA of the CDR3 is TGTGCCAGCAGCGTAACCCCCCTGACAGGTTCGGCTTTCTTT. Protein product: CASSVTPLTGSAFF.

This clonotype was seen many times. The J gene is TRBJ2-5, the V gene TRBV29-1; no clear D gene. V was trimmed by 8 bases and J by 1 base, leaving 11 bases between them. Per germline, CDR1 SQVTM and CDR2 ANQGSEA. This CDR3 has 12 residues. The CDR3 nucleotides are TGCAGCTCGAGTGAGGCCCAAGAGACCCAGTACTTC. This translates into CSSSEAQETQYF.

This chain connects TRBV20-1 to TRBJ2-1; 7 bases line up with TRBD1. The V gene end was trimmed by 8 bases and the J gene end by 5 bases; junction bases not matched to a gene: 9. The CDR3 length is 13 residues. Germline lookup yields CDR1 DFQATT and CDR2 SNEGSKA (reference sequence). The CDR3 DNA sequence: TGCAGTCCACGACAGGGAACTAACAATGAGCAGTTCTTC. This codes for CSPRQGTNNEQFF.

The DNA of the CDR3 is TGTGCCACCAGTATAGCGGGGGAAGAGACCCAGTACTTC. The encoded protein is CATSIAGEETQYF. The rearrangement joins TRBV15 to TRBJ2-5; 9 bases line up with TRBD2. The length of the CDR3 is 13 residues. CDR1 is LNHNV, CDR2 YYDKDF, per germline (reference sequence). The trim removed 6 bases at V and 3 bases at J, leaving 2 bases unmatched.

This clonotype was found many times. This chain uses TRBV12-3 or TRBV12-4 with TRBJ2-2; 11 nucleotides agree with TRBD2. This CDR3 has 15 amino acids. The junction had 4 bases not matched to a gene; V was cut back by 6 bases and J by 4 bases. The CDR3 protein is CASSLGTSGTGELFF. The CDR3, as DNA: TGTGCCAGCAGCCTCGGGACTAGCGGCACCGGGGAGCTGTTTTTT.